This T cell receptor (beta chain) was captured in a study of lymphopenia after photon versus proton radiotherapy. Study-wide results and caveats: Survival link was tested only in deceased patients; proton benefit remains a possibility. Oligoclonal CD8+ Temra expansion after nadir drove photon patients' diversity drop. Under photons, naive T cells and diversity fell while effector/memory populations rose.

Notes on this clone: Its specificity is unknown.

Here immunoSEQ multiplex PCR was the method, and the copy in TCRdb shows in-frame clones only, minus some. Of about 83,000 clones listed, more than 70% are singletons. Sample: peripheral blood, taken from a patient treated with proton-based radiotherapy. The sequence derives from a man in his 60s with pancreatic cancer.

CDR3 sequence: CASSLNPHSAGEQFF. The CDR3 DNA sequence: TGTGCCAGCAGCTTAAACCCCCACTCCGCGGGAGAGCAGTTCTTC. The chain combines TRBV11-2 with TRBJ2-1; the D gene is possibly TRBD2 (6 bases). Germline CDR1 SGHAT, CDR2 FQNNGV. This CDR3 is 15 amino acids long. V shed 2 bases and J shed 10 bases, with 18 bases lying between them.